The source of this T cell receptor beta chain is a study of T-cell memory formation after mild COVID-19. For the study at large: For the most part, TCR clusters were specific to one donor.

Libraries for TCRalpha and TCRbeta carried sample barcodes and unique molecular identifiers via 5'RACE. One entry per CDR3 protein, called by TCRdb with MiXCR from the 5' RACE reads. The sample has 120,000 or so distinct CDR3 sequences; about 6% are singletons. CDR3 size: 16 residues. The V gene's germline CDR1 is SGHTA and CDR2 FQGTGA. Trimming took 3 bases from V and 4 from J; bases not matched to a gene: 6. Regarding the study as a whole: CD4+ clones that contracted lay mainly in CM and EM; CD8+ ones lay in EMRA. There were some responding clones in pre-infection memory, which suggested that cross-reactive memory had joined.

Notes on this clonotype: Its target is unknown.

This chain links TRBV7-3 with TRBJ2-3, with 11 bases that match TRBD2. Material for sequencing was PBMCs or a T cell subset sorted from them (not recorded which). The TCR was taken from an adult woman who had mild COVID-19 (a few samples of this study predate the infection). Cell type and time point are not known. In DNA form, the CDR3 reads TGTGCCAGCAGCTTCCTAGCGGGAGGTAGAGCAGATACGCAGTATTTT. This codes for CASSFLAGGRADTQYF.